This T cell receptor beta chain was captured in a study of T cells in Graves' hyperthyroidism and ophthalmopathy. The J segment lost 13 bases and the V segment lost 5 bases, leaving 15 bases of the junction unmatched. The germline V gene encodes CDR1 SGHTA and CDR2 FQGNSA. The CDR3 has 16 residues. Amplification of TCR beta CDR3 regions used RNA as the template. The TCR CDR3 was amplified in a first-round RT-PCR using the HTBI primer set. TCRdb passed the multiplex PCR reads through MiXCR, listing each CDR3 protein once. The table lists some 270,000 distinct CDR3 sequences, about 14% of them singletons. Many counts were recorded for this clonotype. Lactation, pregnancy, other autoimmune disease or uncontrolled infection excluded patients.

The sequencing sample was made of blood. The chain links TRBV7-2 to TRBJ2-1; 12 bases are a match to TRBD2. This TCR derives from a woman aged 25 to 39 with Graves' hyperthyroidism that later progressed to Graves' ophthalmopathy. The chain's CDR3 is CASSQMRVTSGGKQFF. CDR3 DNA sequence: TGTGCCAGCAGCCAAATGCGTGTGACTAGCGGGGGAAAACAGTTCTTC.